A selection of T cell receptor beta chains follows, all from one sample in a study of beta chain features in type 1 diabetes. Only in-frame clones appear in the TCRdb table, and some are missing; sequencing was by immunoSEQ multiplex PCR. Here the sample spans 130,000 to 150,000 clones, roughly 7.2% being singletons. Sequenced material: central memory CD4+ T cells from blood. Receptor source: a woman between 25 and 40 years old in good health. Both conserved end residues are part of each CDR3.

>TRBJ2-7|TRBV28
CASSLGTSGSNEQYF
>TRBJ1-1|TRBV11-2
CASSLIQGAEAFF
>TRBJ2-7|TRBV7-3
CASSPSASGSLEQYF
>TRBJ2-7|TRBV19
CASSTPGLATHEQYF
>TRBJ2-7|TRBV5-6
CASSLVGDRGSYEQYF
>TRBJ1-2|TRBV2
CASSARAGAGYTF
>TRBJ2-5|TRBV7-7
CASSFQTSGGETQYF
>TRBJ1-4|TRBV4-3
CASSQASVTGEKLFF
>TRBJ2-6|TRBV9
CASSEYLASGANVLTF
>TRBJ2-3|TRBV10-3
CAISRREPTPGDTDTQYF
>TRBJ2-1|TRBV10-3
CAISESTGVNEQFF
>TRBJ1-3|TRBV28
CASSFGQGPGNTIYF
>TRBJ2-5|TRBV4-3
CASSQDPKTGGMETQYF